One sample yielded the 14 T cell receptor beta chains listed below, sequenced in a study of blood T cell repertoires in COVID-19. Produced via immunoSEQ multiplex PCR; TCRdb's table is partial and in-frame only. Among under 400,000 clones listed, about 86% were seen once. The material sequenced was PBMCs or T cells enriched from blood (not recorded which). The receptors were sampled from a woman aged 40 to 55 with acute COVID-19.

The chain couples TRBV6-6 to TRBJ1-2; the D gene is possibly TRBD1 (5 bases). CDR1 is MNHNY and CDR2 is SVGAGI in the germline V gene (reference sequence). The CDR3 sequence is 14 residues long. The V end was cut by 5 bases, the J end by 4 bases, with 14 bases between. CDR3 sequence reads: CASSPSGGVYGYTF. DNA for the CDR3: TGTGCCAGCAGTCCCTCGGGGGGTGTCTATGGCTACACCTTC.

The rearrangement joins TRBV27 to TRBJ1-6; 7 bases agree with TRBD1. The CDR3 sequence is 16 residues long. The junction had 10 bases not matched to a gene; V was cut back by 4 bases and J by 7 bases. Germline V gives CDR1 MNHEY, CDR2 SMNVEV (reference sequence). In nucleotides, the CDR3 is TGTGCCAGCAGTTCTCAGACCGGGACAGCAAATTCACCCCTCCACTTT. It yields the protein CASSSQTGTANSPLHF.

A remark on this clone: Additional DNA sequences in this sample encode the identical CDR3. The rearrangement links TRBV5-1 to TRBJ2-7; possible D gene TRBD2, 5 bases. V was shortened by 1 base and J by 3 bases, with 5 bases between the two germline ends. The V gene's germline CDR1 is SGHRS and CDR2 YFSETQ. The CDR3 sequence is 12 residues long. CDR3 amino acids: CASSLSGYEQYF. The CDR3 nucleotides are TGCGCCAGCAGCTTGAGCGGCTACGAGCAGTACTTC. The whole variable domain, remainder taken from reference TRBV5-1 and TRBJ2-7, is KAGVTQTPRYLIKTRGQQVTLSCSPISGHRSVSWYQQTPGQGLQFLFEYFSETQRNKGNFPGRFSGRQFSNSRSEMNVSTLELGDSALYLCASSLSGYEQYFGPGTRLTVT.

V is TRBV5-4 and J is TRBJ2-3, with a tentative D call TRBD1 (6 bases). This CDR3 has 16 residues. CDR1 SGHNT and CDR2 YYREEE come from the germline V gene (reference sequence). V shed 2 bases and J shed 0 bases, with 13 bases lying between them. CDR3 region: CASSFRGSWSTDTQYF. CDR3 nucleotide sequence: TGTGCCAGCAGCTTTAGGGGGAGTTGGAGCACAGATACGCAGTATTTT.

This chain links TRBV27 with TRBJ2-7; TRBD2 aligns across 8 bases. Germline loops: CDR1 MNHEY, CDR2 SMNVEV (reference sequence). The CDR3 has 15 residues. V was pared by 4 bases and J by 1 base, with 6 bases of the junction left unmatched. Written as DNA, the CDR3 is TGTGCCAGCAGTTACAGCGGGAGTAGGTCCTACGAGCAGTACTTC. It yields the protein CASSYSGSRSYEQYF.

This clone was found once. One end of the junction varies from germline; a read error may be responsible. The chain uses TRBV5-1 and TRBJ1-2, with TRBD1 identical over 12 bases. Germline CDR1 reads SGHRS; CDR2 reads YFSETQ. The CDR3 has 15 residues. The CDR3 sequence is CASSLVLGTGGELHF. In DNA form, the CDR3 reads TGCGCCAGCAGCTTGGTTTTGGGGACAGGGGGCGAGTTGCACTTC.

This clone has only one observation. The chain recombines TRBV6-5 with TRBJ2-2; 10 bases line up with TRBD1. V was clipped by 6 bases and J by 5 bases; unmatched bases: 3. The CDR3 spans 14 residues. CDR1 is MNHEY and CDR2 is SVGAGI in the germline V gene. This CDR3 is CASRGQGRTGELFF. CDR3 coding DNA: TGTGCCAGCAGGGGACAGGGGAGGACCGGGGAGCTGTTTTTT.

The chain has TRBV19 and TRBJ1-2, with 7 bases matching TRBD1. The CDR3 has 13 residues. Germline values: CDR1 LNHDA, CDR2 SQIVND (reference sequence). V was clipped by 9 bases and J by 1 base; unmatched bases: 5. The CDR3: CASGGTVNYGYTF. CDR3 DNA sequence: TGTGCCAGCGGAGGGACAGTTAACTATGGCTACACCTTC.

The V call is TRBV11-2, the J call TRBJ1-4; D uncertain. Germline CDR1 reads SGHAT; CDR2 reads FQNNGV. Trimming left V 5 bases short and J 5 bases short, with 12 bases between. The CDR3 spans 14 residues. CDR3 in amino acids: CASSPRGRNEKLFF. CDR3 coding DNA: TGTGCCAGCAGCCCCCGCGGGCGGAATGAAAAACTGTTTTTT.

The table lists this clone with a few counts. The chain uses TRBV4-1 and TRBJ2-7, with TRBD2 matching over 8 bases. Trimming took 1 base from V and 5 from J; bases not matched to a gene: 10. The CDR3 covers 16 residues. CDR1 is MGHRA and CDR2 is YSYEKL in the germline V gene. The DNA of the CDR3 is TGCGCCAGCAGCCAAGGGGGACTAGGAGTAGCACACGAGCAGTACTTC. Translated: CASSQGGLGVAHEQYF.

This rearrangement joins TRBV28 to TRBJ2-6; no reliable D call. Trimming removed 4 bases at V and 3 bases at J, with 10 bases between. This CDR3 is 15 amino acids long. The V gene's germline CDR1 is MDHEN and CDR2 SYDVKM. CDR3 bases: TGTGCCAGCAGTTCCCCCTCCGGTGGGGCCAACGTCCTGACTTTC. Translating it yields CASSSPSGGANVLTF.

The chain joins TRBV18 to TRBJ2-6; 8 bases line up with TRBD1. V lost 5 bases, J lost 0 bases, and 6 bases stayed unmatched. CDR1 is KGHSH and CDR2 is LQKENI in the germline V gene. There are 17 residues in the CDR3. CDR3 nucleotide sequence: TGTGCCAGCTCATCGTCAGGGGGCCCCTCTGGGGCCAACGTCCTGACTTTC. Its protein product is CASSSSGGPSGANVLTF.

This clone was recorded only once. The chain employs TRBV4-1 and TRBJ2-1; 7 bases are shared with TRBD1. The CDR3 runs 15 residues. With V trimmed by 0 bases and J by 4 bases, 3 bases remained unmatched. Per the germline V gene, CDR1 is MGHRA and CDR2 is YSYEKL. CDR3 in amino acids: CASSQEGQTYNEQFF. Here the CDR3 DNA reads TGCGCCAGCAGCCAAGAGGGACAGACGTACAATGAGCAGTTCTTC.

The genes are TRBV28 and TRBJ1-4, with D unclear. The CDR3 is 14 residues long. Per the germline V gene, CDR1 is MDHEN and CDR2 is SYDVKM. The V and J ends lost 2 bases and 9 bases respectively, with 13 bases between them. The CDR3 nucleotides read TGTGCCAGCAGTTTAATAGGTGGCAGGCAAAAACTGTTTTTT. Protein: CASSLIGGRQKLFF.